The rows below give T cell receptor beta chains drawn from one sample of a study of blood T cells in healthy people across ages. MiXCR was run by TCRdb on the 5' RACE reads, yielding one entry per CDR3 protein. The sample has under 2 million distinct CDR3 sequences; roughly 32% are singletons. Material: blood. These receptors all come from a woman in her 30s in good health. Each CDR3 is given with its conserved first and last residue. Fields, in order: clone size, V gene, J gene, D gene, CDR3 protein, CDR3 DNA. The D gene is left open where the match is weak. The listing skips clone size in some rows; elsewhere it reads once, few, many or a size class.

size: few
V: TRBV5-4
J: TRBJ2-1
D: .
CDR3: CASSLQRLGSNEQFF
DNA: TGTGCCAGCAGCCTACAGCGACTAGGAAGCAATGAGCAGTTCTTC

size: .
V: TRBV11-2
J: TRBJ2-7
D: TRBD1
CDR3: CASSLEGTGARYEQYF
DNA: TGTGCCAGCAGCTTAGAGGGGACAGGAGCCCGCTACGAGCAGTACTTC

size: .
V: TRBV6-6
J: TRBJ2-7
D: .
CDR3: CASRYLRPGLAGEQYF
DNA: TGTGCCAGCAGATACCTGCGTCCTGGCCTGGCTGGCGAGCAGTACTTC

size: many
V: TRBV20-1
J: TRBJ2-7
D: TRBD2
CDR3: CSARDETAGHEQYF
DNA: TGCAGTGCTAGAGACGAGACAGCGGGACACGAGCAGTACTTC

size: .
V: TRBV7-2
J: TRBJ2-3
D: TRBD2
CDR3: CASSAPGRAGRSDTQYF
DNA: TGTGCCAGCAGCGCTCCGGGACGAGCGGGAAGGTCAGATACGCAGTATTTT

size: .
V: TRBV11-2
J: TRBJ1-2
D: .
CDR3: CASSLESRDGGYTF
DNA: TGTGCCAGCAGCTTAGAATCCAGGGATGGCGGCTACACCTTC

size: .
V: TRBV3-1
J: TRBJ2-3
D: TRBD2
CDR3: CASSRGDYHTDTQYF
DNA: TGTGCCAGCAGCCGGGGGGACTACCACACAGATACGCAGTATTTT

size: few
V: TRBV30
J: TRBJ2-5
D: .
CDR3: CAWSVRGGARETQYF
DNA: TGTGCCTGGAGTGTAAGAGGGGGGGCGAGGGAGACCCAGTACTTC

size: few
V: TRBV20-1
J: TRBJ1-5
D: .
CDR3: CSARFPASNQPQHF
DNA: TGCAGTGCTAGGTTCCCAGCCAGCAATCAGCCCCAGCATTTT

size: .
V: TRBV20-1
J: TRBJ2-1
D: TRBD2
CDR3: CSAEGLAGPSYNEQFF
DNA: TGCAGTGCAGAGGGACTAGCGGGGCCCTCCTACAATGAGCAGTTCTTC

size: .
V: TRBV12-3/TRBV12-4
J: TRBJ1-3
D: .
CDR3: CASSLTMTGNTIYF
DNA: TGTGCCAGCAGCCTTACAATGACTGGAAACACCATATATTTT

size: .
V: TRBV20-1
J: TRBJ2-7
D: TRBD2
CDR3: CSAPPASGSGLSYEQYF
DNA: TGCAGTGCGCCGCCGGCTAGCGGGAGTGGCTTGTCCTACGAGCAGTACTTC

size: few
V: TRBV3-1
J: TRBJ2-7
D: TRBD1
CDR3: CASSPGQGGTSYEQYF
DNA: TGTGCCAGCAGCCCGGGACAGGGCGGCACTTCCTACGAGCAGTACTTC

size: .
V: TRBV7-8
J: TRBJ2-7
D: TRBD2
CDR3: CAGSAYGRVGGDEQYF
DNA: TGTGCCGGCAGCGCCTACGGGAGGGTAGGAGGGGACGAGCAGTACTTC

size: .
V: TRBV7-6
J: TRBJ2-3
D: TRBD2
CDR3: CASSRLAGGSSTDTQYF
DNA: TGTGCCAGCAGCCGACTAGCGGGAGGCTCCAGCACAGATACGCAGTATTTT

size: .
V: TRBV6-5
J: TRBJ1-3
D: .
CDR3: CASSYSPGTSGNTIYF
DNA: TGTGCCAGCAGTTACTCGCCCGGGACGTCTGGAAACACCATATATTTT

size: .
V: TRBV7-8
J: TRBJ2-1
D: .
CDR3: CAGSLGELYNEQFF
DNA: TGTGCCGGCAGCTTGGGTGAACTCTACAATGAGCAGTTCTTC

size: .
V: TRBV30
J: TRBJ1-2
D: .
CDR3: CAWSVKGAGARDGYTF
DNA: TGTGCCTGGAGTGTGAAGGGCGCAGGGGCAAGGGATGGCTACACCTTC